This T cell receptor (beta chain) was captured in a study of T cell responses to AZD1222 COVID-19 vaccine (dated by TCRdb to about 2021). About the study as a whole: Because spike-specific TCR depth and breadth did not differ between the two schedules, AZD1222 recipients who got a second dose at roughly 4 weeks were pooled with those who got a second dose at roughly 12 weeks. Enrollment into the trials was organized by age into subgroups of 18-55, 56-69 and 70-plus years, and those subgroups contained approximately 160, 26 and 62 TCR-sequenced participants, respectively. TCR sequencing was performed for 230 to 250 trial participants, of whom about 200 were given two doses of AZD1222 and some 26 were given two doses of MenACWY control vaccine. Paper-wide results and their limitations: Only five or six AZD1222 recipients were SARS-CoV-2 seropositive at baseline, limiting conclusions about previously exposed vaccinees. The whole spike protein was spanned by vaccine-associated CD4 TCRs, and dominant responses were seen in regions 160-218 and 743-854. After two AZD1222 doses, spike-specific TCR breadth and depth were significantly higher than at day 0 and than in MenACWY recipients. Most participants were white British and females outnumbered males, and the authors suggested that clonal diversity may have been underestimated. No day 14 peak-response samples were available, so repertoires were characterized only after the peak T cell response. Reportedly, almost half of the unique spike-specific TCRs recognized epitopes lying outside the regions that are mutated in the B.1.351 and B.1.1.7 variants. The 56-69-year group was small, and its depth increase did not reach significance, likely because of low power.

The CDR3 regions of human TCRbeta chains were analyzed by immunosequencing. The paper's data handling went like this. Repertoire TCRs were matched against a reference library of SARS-CoV-2-specific TCRs generated with the MIRA antigen-specificity platform. Breadth was defined as the fraction of unique TCRs that were SARS-CoV-2-associated. Depth was defined as the fraction of total T cells that were SARS-CoV-2-associated. Each spike-specific TCR was assigned to its reactive spike region and to a CD4 or CD8 class using the MIRA data. Log10-transformed breadth and depth values were compared by one-way ANOVA with Sidak's multiple comparisons tests. TCRdb took over this immuneACCESS table, retaining in-frame rearrangements with V and J assigned. Such tables are incomplete; in checked studies, under half of the missing clones stem from an unresolved V gene, and the remainder is unexplained. Clonal size and the V and J genes are those of that table, whereas D and trimming came from the DNA. Across this sample there are some 40,000 clones, with roughly 80% seen only once. About 3.7% of the sample goes to the ten largest clones.

For this clone: This clone's antigen is unknown. Base qualities are not at hand, and no much larger clone is one base apart.

V sheds 6 bases and J sheds 5 bases, leaving 19 bases between their ends. From its cysteine to its phenylalanine, the CDR3 spans 16 amino acids. The kept DNA is CDR3 alone, 48 bases in frame from the first base. CDR1 and CDR2 were assigned from the germline V gene as MDHEN and SYDVKM. The time point label here, explained by the study, means: baseline before first vaccination. Vaccinee samples were obtained from the UK trials COV001 and COV002, which included a single-blind randomized controlled phase 2/3 trial of AZD1222 (ChAdOx1 nCoV-19) in healthy adults. For TCRbeta chain sequencing, PBMC samples were collected from trial participants at day 0 and at day 28 after the second dose.

The sequence joins TRBV28 to TRBJ2-2, with the identity of the D gene unclear. The source was peripheral blood, collected on day 0 of AZD1222 vaccination. The receptor was derived from an adult in good health. The nucleotide sequence is TGTGCCAGCAGCCCCAATGCCGGGTTGGGGACCGGGGAGCTGTTTTTT. Its protein is CASSPNAGLGTGELFF.